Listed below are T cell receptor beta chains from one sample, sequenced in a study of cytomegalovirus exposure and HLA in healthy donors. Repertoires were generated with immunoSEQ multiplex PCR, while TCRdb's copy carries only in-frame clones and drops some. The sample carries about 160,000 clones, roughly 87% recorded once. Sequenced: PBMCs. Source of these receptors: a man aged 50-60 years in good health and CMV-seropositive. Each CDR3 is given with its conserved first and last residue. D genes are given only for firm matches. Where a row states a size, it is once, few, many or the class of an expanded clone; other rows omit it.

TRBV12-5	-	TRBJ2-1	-	TGTGCTAGTGGTTTGGGGATAGCTTTGAACAATGAGCAGTTCTTC	CASGLGIALNNEQFF
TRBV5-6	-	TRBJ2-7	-	TGTGCCAGCAGCTTGGGGGGGGACTACGAGCAGTACTTC	CASSLGGDYEQYF
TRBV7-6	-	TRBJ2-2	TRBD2	TGTGCCAGCAGCTCACTAGCGGGGGGACCCACCGGGGAGCTGTTTTTT	CASSSLAGGPTGELFF
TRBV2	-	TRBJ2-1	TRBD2	TGTGCCAGCAGTCCAACTAGCGGGACGGTCCATGAGCAGTTCTTC	CASSPTSGTVHEQFF
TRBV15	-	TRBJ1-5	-	TGTGCCACCAGCAGAGATCTGGGGCGCAATCAGCCCCAGCATTTT	CATSRDLGRNQPQHF
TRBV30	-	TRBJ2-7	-	TGTGCCTGGAGTCCAGGGTCAGGCGAGCAGTACTTC	CAWSPGSGEQYF
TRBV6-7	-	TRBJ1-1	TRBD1	TGTGCCAGCAGTTACTCCCGGGACAGGAACACTGAAGCTTTCTTT	CASSYSRDRNTEAFF
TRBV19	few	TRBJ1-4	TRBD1	TGTGCCAGTAGACCCCGGGACAGCCTCAATGAAAAACTGTTTTTT	CASRPRDSLNEKLFF
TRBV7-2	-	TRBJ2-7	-	TGTGCCAGCAGCTTAGCTCCCCTCTCTAGAGTGAGTGGGGAGCAGTACTTC	CASSLAPLSRVSGEQYF
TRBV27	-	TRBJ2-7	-	TGTGCCAGCACCCACGGCGCGGGACAGCAGTACTTC	CASTHGAGQQYF
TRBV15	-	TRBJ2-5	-	TGTGCCACCAGCAGGGAGGGAATAGGCCAAGAGACCCAGTACTTC	CATSREGIGQETQYF
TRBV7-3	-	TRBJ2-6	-	TGTGCCAGCAGCATCACAGGGATCGGGGCCAACGTCCTGACTTTC	CASSITGIGANVLTF
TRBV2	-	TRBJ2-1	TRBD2	TGTGCCAGCATGCCGGGACTAGCGGGAGCTTCGTACAATGAGCAGTTCTTC	CASMPGLAGASYNEQFF
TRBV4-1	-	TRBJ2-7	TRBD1	TGCGCCAGCAGCCAGGGACAGGGGGATTACGAGCAGTACTTC	CASSQGQGDYEQYF
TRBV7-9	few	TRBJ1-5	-	TGTGCCAGCAGCCCGCAGGGCAATCAGCCCCAGCATTTT	CASSPQGNQPQHF
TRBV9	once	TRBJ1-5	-	TGTGCCAGCAGCGCACAGGGAGGGTCGAATCAGCCCCAGCATTTT	CASSAQGGSNQPQHF
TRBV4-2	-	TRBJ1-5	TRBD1	TGTGCCAGCAGCCAAGATTTAGGGGGCAAGAATCAGCCCCAGCATTTT	CASSQDLGGKNQPQHF
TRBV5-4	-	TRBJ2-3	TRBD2	TGTGCCAGCAGCTTGAAGCTAGCGGGGGGCACAGATACGCAGTATTTT	CASSLKLAGGTDTQYF
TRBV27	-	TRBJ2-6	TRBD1	TGTGCCAGCAGTTTATCGGGACAGCTACCTGGGGCCAACGTCCTGACTTTC	CASSLSGQLPGANVLTF
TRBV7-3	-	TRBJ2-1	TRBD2	TGTGCCAGCAGCTCACTCGGGTCTAGCGGGAGGGTTGGCTCTGAGCAGTTCTTC	CASSSLGSSGRVGSEQFF
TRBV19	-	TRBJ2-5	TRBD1	TGTGCCAGTAGTACCTATGCGACAGGGTTGGAGACCCAGTACTTC	CASSTYATGLETQYF
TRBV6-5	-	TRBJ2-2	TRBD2	TGTGCCAGCAGTTCCCGGGACTACAAAACCGGGGAGCTGTTTTTT	CASSSRDYKTGELFF
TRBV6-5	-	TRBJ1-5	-	TGTGCCAGCAGCCCAGCGGTGGGTCAGCCCCAGCATTTT	CASSPAVGQPQHF
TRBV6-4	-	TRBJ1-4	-	TGTCCAAGGGGGGAAAAACTGTTTTTT	CPRGEKLFF
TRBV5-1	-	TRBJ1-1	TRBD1	TGCGCCAGCACTCCTCTTGGGACAGGGGTGAACACTGAAGCTTTCTTT	CASTPLGTGVNTEAFF
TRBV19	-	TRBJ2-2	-	TGTGCCAGTAGTATTCGGAGGCAAGAGGGGGAGCTGTTTTTT	CASSIRRQEGELFF
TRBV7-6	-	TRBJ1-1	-	TGTGCCAGCAGCTTTCTCGAGGGAGGGGCTGAAGCTTTCTTT	CASSFLEGGAEAFF
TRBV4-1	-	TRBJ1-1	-	TGCGCCAGCAGCCACCCTACAGTGAACACTGAAGCTTTCTTT	CASSHPTVNTEAFF
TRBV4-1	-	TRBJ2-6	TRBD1	TGCGCCAGCAGCCAACCAGGGGGACCTGGGGCCAACGTCCTGACTTTC	CASSQPGGPGANVLTF
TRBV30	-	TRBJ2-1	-	TGTGCCTGGAGTGTCACGGGAGCTAGTGAGCAGTTCTTC	CAWSVTGASEQFF
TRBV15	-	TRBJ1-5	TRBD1	TGTGCCACCAGCAGTGACGGGACAGGGGATCAGCCCCAGCATTTT	CATSSDGTGDQPQHF
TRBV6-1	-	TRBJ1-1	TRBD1	TGTGCCAGCACCGGACAGGGGGCGCAGATCACTGAAGCTTTCTTT	CASTGQGAQITEAFF
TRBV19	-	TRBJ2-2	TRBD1	TGTGCCAGTACCTCTACCGGGACAGGTAACACCGGGGAGCTGTTTTTT	CASTSTGTGNTGELFF
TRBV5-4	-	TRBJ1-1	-	TGTGCCAGCAGCTTGGTGGGCGGGGTTGGGGAAGCTTTCTTT	CASSLVGGVGEAFF
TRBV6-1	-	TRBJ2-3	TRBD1	TGTGCCAGCAGTGAATGGAGGACAGGGACAGATACGCAGTATTTT	CASSEWRTGTDTQYF
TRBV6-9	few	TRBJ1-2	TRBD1	TGTGCCAGCAGTTACGTCCGGACAGGGGGAGGCTATGGCTACACCTTC	CASSYVRTGGGYGYTF
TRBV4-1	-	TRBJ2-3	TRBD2	TGCGCCAGCAGCCAATGGGTCACTAGCGGGAGTTTTAAGCTAACAGATACGCAGTATTTT	CASSQWVTSGSFKLTDTQYF
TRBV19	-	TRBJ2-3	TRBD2	TGTGCCAGTAGTACAGGACTAGCGGGAGGGCCGGATACGCAGTATTTT	CASSTGLAGGPDTQYF
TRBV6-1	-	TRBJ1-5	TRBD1	TGTGCCAGCAGAGACAGGGAAAGCAATCAGCCCCAGCATTTT	CASRDRESNQPQHF
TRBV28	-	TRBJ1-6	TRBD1	TGTGCCAGCAGTTTACAGGTTCTTGACAGGGCGAACCATAATTCACCCCTCCACTTT	CASSLQVLDRANHNSPLHF